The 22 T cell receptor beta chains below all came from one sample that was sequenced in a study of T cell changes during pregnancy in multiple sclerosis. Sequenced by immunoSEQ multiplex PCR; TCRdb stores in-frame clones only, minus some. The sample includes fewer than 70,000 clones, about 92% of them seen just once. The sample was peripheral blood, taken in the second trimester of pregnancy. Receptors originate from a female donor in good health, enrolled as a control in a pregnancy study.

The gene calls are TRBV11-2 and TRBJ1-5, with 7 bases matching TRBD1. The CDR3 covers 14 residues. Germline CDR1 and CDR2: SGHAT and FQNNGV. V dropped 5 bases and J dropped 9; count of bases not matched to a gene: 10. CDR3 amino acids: CASSPRQGDTPQHF. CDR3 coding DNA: TGTGCCAGCAGCCCCCGACAGGGAGATACGCCCCAGCATTTT.

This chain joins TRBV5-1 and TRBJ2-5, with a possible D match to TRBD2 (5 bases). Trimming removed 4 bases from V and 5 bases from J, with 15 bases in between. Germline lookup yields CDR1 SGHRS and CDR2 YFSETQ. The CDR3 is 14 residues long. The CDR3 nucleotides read TGCGCCAGCAGCCCGACCGGGGAAAGGGAGACCCAGTACTTC. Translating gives CASSPTGERETQYF.

CDR3 sequence (DNA): TGCGCCAGCAGCGAACGCCCAGATCCAAACATTCAGTACTTC. It encodes CASSERPDPNIQYF. The chain links TRBV5-1 to TRBJ2-4; D is uncertain. CDR3 size: 14 residues. The ends were cut back, 4 bases at V and 6 bases at J, with 14 bases in the middle. Germline V CDR1 and CDR2: SGHRS, YFSETQ. The full variable domain, its missing parts supplied by reference TRBV5-1 and TRBJ2-4, is KAGVTQTPRYLIKTRGQQVTLSCSPISGHRSVSWYQQTPGQGLQFLFEYFSETQRNKGNFPGRFSGRQFSNSRSEMNVSTLELGDSALYLCASSERPDPNIQYFGAGTRLSVL.

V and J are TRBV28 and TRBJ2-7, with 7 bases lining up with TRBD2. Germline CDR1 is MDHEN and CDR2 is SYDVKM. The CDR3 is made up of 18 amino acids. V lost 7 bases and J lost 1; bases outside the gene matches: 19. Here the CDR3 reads CASTKPAGSGTASYEQYF. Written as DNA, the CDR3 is TGTGCCAGCACCAAGCCGGCGGGCAGCGGGACTGCTTCCTACGAGCAGTACTTC.

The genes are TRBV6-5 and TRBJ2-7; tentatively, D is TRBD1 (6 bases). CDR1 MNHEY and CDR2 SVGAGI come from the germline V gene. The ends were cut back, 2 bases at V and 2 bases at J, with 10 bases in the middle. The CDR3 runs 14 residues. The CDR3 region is CASSYMTGPYEQYF. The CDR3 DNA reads TGTGCCAGCAGTTACATGACAGGTCCCTACGAGCAGTACTTC.

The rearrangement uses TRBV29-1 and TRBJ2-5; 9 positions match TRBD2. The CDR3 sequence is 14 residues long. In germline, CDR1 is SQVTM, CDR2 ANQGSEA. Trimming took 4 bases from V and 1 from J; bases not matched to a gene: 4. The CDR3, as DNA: TGCAGCGTTGGACTAGCGGCCCCCCAAGAGACCCAGTACTTC. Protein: CSVGLAAPQETQYF.

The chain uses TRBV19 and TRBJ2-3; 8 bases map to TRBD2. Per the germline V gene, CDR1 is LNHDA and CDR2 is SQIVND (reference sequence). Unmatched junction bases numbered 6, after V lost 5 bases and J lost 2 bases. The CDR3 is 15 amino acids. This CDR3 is CASSPTSGNTDTQYF. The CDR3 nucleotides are TGTGCCAGTAGTCCCACTAGCGGCAACACAGATACGCAGTATTTT.

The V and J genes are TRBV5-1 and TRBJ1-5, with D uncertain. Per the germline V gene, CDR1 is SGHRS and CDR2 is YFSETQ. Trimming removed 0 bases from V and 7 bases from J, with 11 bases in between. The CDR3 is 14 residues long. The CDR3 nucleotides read TGCGCCAGCAGCTTGGAGTCGGGTAGGCAGCCCCAGCATTTT. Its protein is CASSLESGRQPQHF.

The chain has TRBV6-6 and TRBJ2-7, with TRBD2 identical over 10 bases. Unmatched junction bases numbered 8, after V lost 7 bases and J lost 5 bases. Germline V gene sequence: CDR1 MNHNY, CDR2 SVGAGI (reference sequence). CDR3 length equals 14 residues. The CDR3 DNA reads TGTGCCAGCAATGAGATAGCGGGAGGTAACGAGCAGTACTTC. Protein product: CASNEIAGGNEQYF.

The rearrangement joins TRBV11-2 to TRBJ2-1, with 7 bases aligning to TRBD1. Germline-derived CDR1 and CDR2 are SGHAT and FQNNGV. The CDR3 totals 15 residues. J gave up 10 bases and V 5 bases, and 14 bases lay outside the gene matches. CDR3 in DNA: TGTGCCAGCAGCCCATTAACCGACAGGGTGGGAGAGCAGTTCTTC. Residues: CASSPLTDRVGEQFF.

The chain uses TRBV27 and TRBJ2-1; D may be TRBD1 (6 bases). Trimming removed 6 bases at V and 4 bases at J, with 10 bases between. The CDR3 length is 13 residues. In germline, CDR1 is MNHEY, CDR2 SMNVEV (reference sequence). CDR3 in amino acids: CASSRGQYNEQFF. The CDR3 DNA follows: TGTGCCAGCAGCCGCGGACAGTACAATGAGCAGTTCTTC.

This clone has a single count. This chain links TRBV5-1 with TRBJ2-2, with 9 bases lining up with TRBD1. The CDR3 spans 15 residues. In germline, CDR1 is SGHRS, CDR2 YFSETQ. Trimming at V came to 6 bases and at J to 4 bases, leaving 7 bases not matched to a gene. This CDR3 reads CASNRDRVTTGELFF. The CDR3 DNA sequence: TGCGCCAGCAACCGGGACAGGGTGACCACCGGGGAGCTGTTTTTT.

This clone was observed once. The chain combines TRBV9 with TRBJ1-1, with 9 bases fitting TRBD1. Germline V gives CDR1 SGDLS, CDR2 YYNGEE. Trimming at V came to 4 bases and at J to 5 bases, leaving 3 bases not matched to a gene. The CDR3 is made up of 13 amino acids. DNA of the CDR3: TGTGCCAGCAGCTTACAGGGGGCAACTGAAGCTTTCTTT. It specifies CASSLQGATEAFF.

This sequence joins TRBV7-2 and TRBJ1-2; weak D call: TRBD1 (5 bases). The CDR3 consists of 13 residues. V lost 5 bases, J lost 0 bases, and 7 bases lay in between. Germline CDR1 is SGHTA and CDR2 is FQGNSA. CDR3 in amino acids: CASSPDTNYGYTF. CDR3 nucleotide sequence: TGTGCCAGCAGCCCGGACACTAACTATGGCTACACCTTC.

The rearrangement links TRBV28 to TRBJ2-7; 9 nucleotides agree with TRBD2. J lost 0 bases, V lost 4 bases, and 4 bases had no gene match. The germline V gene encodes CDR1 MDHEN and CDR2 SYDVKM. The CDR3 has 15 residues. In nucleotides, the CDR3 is TGTGCCAGCAGTTCCCCTAGCGGGACCTCCTACGAGCAGTACTTC. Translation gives CASSSPSGTSYEQYF.

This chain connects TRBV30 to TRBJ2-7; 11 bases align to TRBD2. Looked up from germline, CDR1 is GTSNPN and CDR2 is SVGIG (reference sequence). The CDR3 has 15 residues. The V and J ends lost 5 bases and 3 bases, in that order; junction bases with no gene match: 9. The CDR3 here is CAWAKGTSGVYEQYF. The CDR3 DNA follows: TGTGCCTGGGCCAAGGGGACTAGCGGCGTCTACGAGCAGTACTTC. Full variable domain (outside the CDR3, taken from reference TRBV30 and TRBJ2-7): SQTIHQWPATLVQPVGSPLSLECTVEGTSNPNLYWYRQAAGRGLQLLFYSVGIGQISSEVPQNLSASRPQDRQFILSSKKLLLSDSGFYLCAWAKGTSGVYEQYFGPGTRLTVT.

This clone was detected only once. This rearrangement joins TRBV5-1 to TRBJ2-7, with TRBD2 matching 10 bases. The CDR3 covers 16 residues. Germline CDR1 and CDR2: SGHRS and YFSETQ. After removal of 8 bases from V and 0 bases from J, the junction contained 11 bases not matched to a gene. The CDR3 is CASRRTSGASSYEQYF. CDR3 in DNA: TGCGCCAGTCGACGGACTAGCGGAGCGAGCTCCTACGAGCAGTACTTC.

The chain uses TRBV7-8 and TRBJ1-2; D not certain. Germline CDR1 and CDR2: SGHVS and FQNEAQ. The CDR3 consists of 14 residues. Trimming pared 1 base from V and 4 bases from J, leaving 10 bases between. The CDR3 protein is CASSLGGRAYGYTF. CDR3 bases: TGTGCCAGCAGCTTAGGTGGGCGGGCCTATGGCTACACCTTC.

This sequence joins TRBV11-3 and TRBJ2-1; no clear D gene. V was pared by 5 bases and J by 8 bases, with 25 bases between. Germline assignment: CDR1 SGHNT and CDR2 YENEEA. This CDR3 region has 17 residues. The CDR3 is CASSETPLGPTIDEQFF. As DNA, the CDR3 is TGTGCCAGCAGCGAAACTCCCCTAGGCCCCACAATCGATGAGCAGTTCTTC. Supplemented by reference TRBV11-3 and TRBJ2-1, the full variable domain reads EAGVVQSPRYKIIEKKQPVAFWCNPISGHNTLYWYLQNLGQGPELLIRYENEEAVDDSQLPKDRFSAERLKGVDSTLKIQPAELGDSAVYLCASSETPLGPTIDEQFFGPGTRLTVL.

The CDR3 sequence is CASSLQGQGRTGELFF. The CDR3 DNA is TGTGCCAGCAGTTTACAAGGACAGGGACGAACCGGGGAGCTGTTTTTT. The chain joins TRBV28 to TRBJ2-2; 8 bases agree with TRBD1. The CDR3 covers 16 residues. CDR1 is MDHEN and CDR2 is SYDVKM in the germline V gene. V was clipped by 2 bases and J by 5 bases; unmatched bases: 7.

The DNA of the CDR3 is TGTGCCAGTAGTATAGTCCGAATGTACTCCCAGAACACTGAAGCTTTCTTT. It codes for CASSIVRMYSQNTEAFF. This chain joins TRBV19 and TRBJ1-1; D ambiguous. Germline CDR1 reads LNHDA; CDR2 reads SQIVND (reference sequence). The CDR3 spans 17 residues. Trimming removed 1 base at V and 1 base at J, with 16 bases between.

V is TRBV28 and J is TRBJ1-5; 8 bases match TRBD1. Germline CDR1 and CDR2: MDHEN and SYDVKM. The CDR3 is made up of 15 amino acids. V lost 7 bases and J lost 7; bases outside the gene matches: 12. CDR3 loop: CASIGPGGAGQPQHF. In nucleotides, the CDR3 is TGTGCCAGCATCGGACCAGGGGGCGCGGGGCAGCCCCAGCATTTT.